Sequencing of this T cell receptor (beta chain) was carried out in a study of neurological immune-mediated disorders. The authors made cDNA by 5'RACE with 10-nucleotide random UMIs. TCRdb redid the calling of the 5' RACE reads with MiXCR, one entry per CDR3 protein. The profile covers nearly 45,000 distinct CDR3 sequences, with about 13% appearing a single time and over 1% taken by the ten largest. This clonotype was picked up many times. The CDR3 totals 15 residues. Germline trimming cut 3 bases from V and 4 bases from J; bases unmatched to any gene: 10. CDR1 DFQATT and CDR2 SNEGSKA come from the germline V gene (reference sequence).

The sequencing sample was made of PBMCs. The TCR comes from a female donor in good health. This chain joins TRBV20-1 and TRBJ1-2, with 8 positions matching TRBD1. DNA for the CDR3: TGCAGTGCTAGTGGGGCAGGGGGCTCAAGCTATGGCTACACCTTC. Translating gives CSASGAGGSSYGYTF.